These 7 T cell receptor beta chains came from one sample sequenced in a study of neoadjuvant anti-PD-1 for oral cavity cancer. Clones were read by immunoSEQ multiplex PCR, and TCRdb kept only the in-frame ones, dropping some. The table includes 11,000 to 15,000 clones, roughly two thirds detected once. Sequencing used PBMCs, obtained before nivolumab (anti-PD-1) treatment. These receptors were obtained from a person aged 35-79 years with oral cavity squamous cell carcinoma.

This clone occurred once. This sequence joins TRBV5-1 and TRBJ2-1; TRBD1 is a possible D gene (5 bases). The V end lost 6 bases, the J end lost 4 bases, and 14 bases lay between the germline ends. Germline V CDR1 and CDR2: SGHRS, YFSETQ. The CDR3 length is 14 residues. Here the CDR3 reads CASNFDSPYNEQFF. The CDR3 DNA reads TGCGCCAGCAATTTCGACAGTCCTTACAATGAGCAGTTCTTC.

V gene TRBV6-6 combines with J gene TRBJ2-7; D is possibly TRBD1 (5 bases). Germline loops: CDR1 MNHNY, CDR2 SVGAGI (reference sequence). The CDR3 contains 14 residues. Trimming took 0 bases from V and 0 from J, leaving 6 bases between them. CDR3 nucleotides: TGTGCCAGCAGTTACTCAGACAGCTCCTACGAGCAGTACTTC. Translating it yields CASSYSDSSYEQYF.

The chain carries TRBV13 and TRBJ2-5, with D tentatively TRBD2 (6 bases). The V end lost 5 bases, the J end lost 1 base, and 8 bases lay between the germline ends. Germline-derived CDR1 and CDR2 are PRHDT and FYEKMQ (reference sequence). The CDR3 length is 13 residues. CDR3: CASSGGFQETQYF. The CDR3, as DNA: TGTGCCAGCAGCGGGGGGTTCCAAGAGACCCAGTACTTC.

This clone has just a few counts. The rearrangement uses TRBV27 and TRBJ1-1; D unclear. V was clipped by 1 base and J by 1 base, with 4 bases between them. Germline lookup yields CDR1 MNHEY and CDR2 SMNVEV (reference sequence). The CDR3 has 13 residues. The CDR3 reads CASSLLRNTEAFF. The DNA for the CDR3 is TGTGCCAGCAGTTTATTAAGGAACACTGAAGCTTTCTTT.

The J gene is TRBJ2-4, the V gene TRBV2, with TRBD1 matching over 8 bases. Germline V gives CDR1 SNHLY, CDR2 FYNNEI. V lost 9 bases, J lost 6 bases, and 7 bases stayed unmatched. CDR3 length equals 13 residues. The CDR3 spells CASRQGSGNIQYF. The CDR3 DNA sequence: TGTGCCAGTAGACAGGGGAGTGGAAACATTCAGTACTTC. Supplemented by reference TRBV2 and TRBJ2-4, the full variable domain reads EPEVTQTPSHQVTQMGQEVILRCVPISNHLYFYWYRQILGQKVEFLVSFYNNEISEKSEIFDDQFSVERPDGSNFTLKIRSTKLEDSAMYFCASRQGSGNIQYFGAGTRLSVL.

The chain is built from TRBV7-2 and TRBJ1-5; TRBD1 matches at 10 bases. CDR3 length: 14 residues. CDR1 is SGHTA, CDR2 FQGNSA, per germline. V trimming: 5 bases; J trimming: 6 bases; junction bases outside the gene matches: 4. Here the CDR3 DNA reads TGTGCCAGCAGCCCGGACAGGGGGGTTCAGCCCCAGCATTTT. Translated: CASSPDRGVQPQHF.

The gene calls are TRBV18 and TRBJ1-2; D is ambiguous. CDR3 size: 14 residues. Germline V gene data show CDR1 as KGHSH and CDR2 as LQKENI. V was clipped by 3 bases and J by 0 bases, with 8 bases between them. The CDR3 DNA follows: TGTGCCAGCTCACCGGGCCCCACTAACTATGGCTACACCTTC. Translation: CASSPGPTNYGYTF.